These 22 T cell receptor beta chains originate from one sample sequenced in a study of T cell responses to AZD1222 COVID-19 vaccine. Sequencing used immunoSEQ multiplex PCR; TCRdb keeps in-frame clones, though not all of them. Of about 94,000 clones listed, roughly 88% are singletons. This specimen was peripheral blood, taken on day 0 of AZD1222 vaccination. The receptors shown here come from an adult in good health.

This sequence joins TRBV19 and TRBJ1-2, with D unclear. Trimming cost V 1 base and J 4 bases, with 10 bases left between them. Germline CDR1 reads LNHDA; CDR2 reads SQIVND (reference sequence). The CDR3 extends over 14 amino acids. The CDR3 region has the DNA TGTGCCAGTAGTATAGTGGTCAGTGGCTATGGCTACACCTTC. Translated: CASSIVVSGYGYTF.

This rearrangement joins TRBV19 to TRBJ1-4; D remains ambiguous. V lost 5 bases to trimming and J lost 0 bases, with 10 bases between them. Per germline, CDR1 LNHDA and CDR2 SQIVND (reference sequence). This CDR3 comprises 15 residues. The CDR3 DNA reads as TGTGCCAGTAGTCTTTTGGCTGCAACTAATGAAAAACTGTTTTTT. Amino acids: CASSLLAATNEKLFF.

V gene TRBV21-1 combines with J gene TRBJ2-7; TRBD1 is taken as the D call from the table, unchecked against the DNA. TRBV21-1 is flagged as a pseudogene. This CDR3 is 13 amino acids long. In nucleotides, the CDR3 is TGTGCCAGCAGCATGCAGGGGGCGATGGGGCAGTACTTC. Its translation is CASSMQGAMGQYF.

The table lists this clone with a count of one. This sequence joins TRBV11-2 and TRBJ1-1; a weak D match, TRBD1 (6 bases). The CDR3 runs to 14 residues. The germline CDR1 and CDR2 sequences are SGHAT and FQNNGV. The V and J ends lost 5 bases and 0 bases respectively, with 10 bases between them. The CDR3 nucleotides read TGTGCCAGCAGCATGGGACAAGTGAACACTGAAGCTTTCTTT. Translation: CASSMGQVNTEAFF.

In its sample, this clone was seen a few times. The V call is TRBV5-4, the J call TRBJ2-5; 8 nucleotides line up with TRBD1. Germline CDR1 reads SGHNT; CDR2 reads YYREEE (reference sequence). Unmatched junction bases numbered 12, after V lost 4 bases and J lost 4 bases. The CDR3 spans 16 residues. The DNA of the CDR3 is TGTGCCAGCAGCACCCCGAGAGCAGGGGGCAGAGAGACCCAGTACTTC. It translates to CASSTPRAGGRETQYF.

The J gene is TRBJ1-6, the V gene TRBV9; D ambiguous. The CDR3 has 14 amino acids. Germline V gene sequence: CDR1 SGDLS, CDR2 YYNGEE. V lost 4 bases, J lost 6 bases, and 11 bases lay in between. CDR3 sequence (DNA): TGTGCCAGCAGCTTAAGGGCCATTAATTCACCCCTCCACTTT. It yields the protein CASSLRAINSPLHF.

This rearrangement joins TRBV11-3 to TRBJ2-7; the D call may be TRBD1 or TRBD2 (5 bases each). The CDR3 runs 17 residues. Between the trimmed V and J ends, which lost 3 bases and 3 bases, there was a span of 21 bases. The germline gives CDR1 SGHNT, CDR2 YENEEA. This CDR3 is CASSFQSPGRRFYEQYF. In nucleotides, the CDR3 is TGTGCCAGCAGCTTCCAAAGCCCGGGACGACGCTTCTACGAGCAGTACTTC.

The rearrangement uses TRBV5-1 and TRBJ1-3; possible D gene TRBD1, 6 bases. The germline V gene has CDR1 SGHRS and CDR2 YFSETQ. V shed 0 bases and J shed 0 bases, with 10 bases lying between them. The CDR3 is made up of 16 amino acids. DNA of the CDR3: TGCGCCAGCAGCTTGGCCCCAGGGGCCTCTGGAAACACCATATATTTT. Translated: CASSLAPGASGNTIYF.

CDR3 protein: CAWNRDLASYNEQFF. In DNA, the CDR3 is TGTGCCTGGAACCGAGACCTCGCCTCCTACAATGAGCAGTTCTTC. The rearrangement uses TRBV30 and TRBJ2-1; D is unresolved. The CDR3 is made up of 15 amino acids. Germline V gene sequence: CDR1 GTSNPN, CDR2 SVGIG (reference sequence). With 4 bases removed from V and 0 bases from J, the gap between germline ends came to 13 bases.

The chain carries TRBV4-1 and TRBJ1-2; no clear D. The germline V and J ends were trimmed by 5 bases and 2 bases, with 9 bases remaining between them. Germline-derived CDR1 and CDR2 are MGHRA and YSYEKL. This CDR3 has 13 residues. The DNA for the CDR3 is TGCGCCAGCAGCTCGGACGGGAACTATGGCTACACCTTC. This encodes CASSSDGNYGYTF.

The CDR3 region has the DNA TGTGCCAGCAGCTGGACAGTTAACACCGGGGAGCTGTTTTTT. Translated, it gives CASSWTVNTGELFF. The chain uses TRBV7-3 and TRBJ2-2; tentative D call: TRBD1 (6 bases). Trimming pared 4 bases from V and 2 bases from J, leaving 8 bases between. This CDR3 has 14 residues. The germline CDR1 and CDR2 sequences are SGHTA and FQGTGA.

The V and J genes are TRBV7-2 and TRBJ2-7; tentatively, D is TRBD1 (5 bases). The CDR3 length is 14 residues. Germline values: CDR1 SGHTA, CDR2 FQGNSA. Between the trimmed V and J ends, which lost 5 bases and 0 bases, there was a span of 11 bases. The CDR3: CASSPETDSYEQYF. For the CDR3, the DNA is TGTGCCAGCAGCCCGGAGACAGACTCCTACGAGCAGTACTTC.

The V call is TRBV4-1, the J call TRBJ2-5; 8 bases match TRBD1. This CDR3 region has 14 residues. The trim removed 6 bases at V and 5 bases at J, leaving 8 bases unmatched. From germline, CDR1 is MGHRA and CDR2 YSYEKL. The CDR3: CASRHSDRVETQYF. The CDR3 DNA reads TGCGCCAGCAGGCACTCGGACAGGGTGGAGACCCAGTACTTC.

This clone was seen just once. The chain carries TRBV10-3 and TRBJ1-1, with a possible D match to TRBD1 (5 bases). Trimming stripped 10 bases from V and 3 bases from J, with 12 bases between. The CDR3 consists of 12 residues. Per the germline V gene, CDR1 is ENHRY and CDR2 is SYGVKD. The chain's CDR3 is CATRGTDTEAFF. In nucleotides, the CDR3 is TGTGCCACCCGAGGGACGGACACTGAAGCTTTCTTT.

This chain joins TRBV30 and TRBJ2-3; either TRBD1 or TRBD2 may supply D (5 bases each). The CDR3 runs 14 residues. Germline V gives CDR1 GTSNPN, CDR2 SVGIG (reference sequence). Trimming stripped 4 bases from V and 0 bases from J, with 11 bases between. CDR3 sequence (DNA): TGTGCCTGGACCAAGGGGAGTAGCACAGATACGCAGTATTTT. Translation gives CAWTKGSSTDTQYF.

This clone appeared a single time. This chain uses TRBV2 with TRBJ1-6; 7 bases map to TRBD1. This CDR3 is 14 amino acids long. The trim removed 7 bases at V and 5 bases at J, leaving 5 bases unmatched. From germline, CDR1 is SNHLY and CDR2 FYNNEI. DNA of the CDR3: TGTGCCAGCAACGCCGGGACAGATAATTCACCCCTCCACTTT. This sequence encodes CASNAGTDNSPLHF.

The V gene is TRBV5-1, the J gene TRBJ2-7, with D unclear. This CDR3 contains 15 residues. Trimming removed 0 bases from V and 0 bases from J, with 10 bases in between. Germline V gene data show CDR1 as SGHRS and CDR2 as YFSETQ. The CDR3 sequence: CASSLVVSNSYEQYF. The CDR3 nucleotides are TGCGCCAGCAGCTTGGTAGTCAGTAACTCCTACGAGCAGTACTTC.

The rearrangement uses TRBV6-6 and TRBJ1-2; 7 bases match TRBD1. V lost 6 bases and J lost 2; bases outside the gene matches: 3. Germline CDR1 reads MNHNY; CDR2 reads SVGAGI (reference sequence). This CDR3 region has 13 residues. DNA for the CDR3: TGTGCCAGCAGCCCGGACAGGAACTATGGCTACACCTTC. It encodes CASSPDRNYGYTF.

The chain is built from TRBV12-3 or TRBV12-4 and TRBJ1-1; the D is unclear. V was shortened by 2 bases and J by 1 base, with 5 bases between the two germline ends. The length of the CDR3 is 13 residues. The chain's CDR3 is CASSLWENTEAFF. CDR3 sequence (DNA): TGTGCCAGCAGTTTATGGGAGAACACTGAAGCTTTCTTT.

This clone appeared a single time. This chain joins TRBV10-3 and TRBJ1-5; 10 nucleotides line up with TRBD1. The CDR3 is 15 residues long. J gave up 2 bases and V 5 bases, and 3 bases lay outside the gene matches. Germline loops: CDR1 ENHRY, CDR2 SYGVKD. CDR3 region: CAISPTGGGNQPQHF. The CDR3, as DNA: TGTGCCATCAGTCCGACAGGGGGCGGCAATCAGCCCCAGCATTTT.

This clone was seen a few times. The genes are TRBV30 and TRBJ1-6, with 12 bases lining up with TRBD1. The germline V gene encodes CDR1 GTSNPN and CDR2 SVGIG (reference sequence). Losses at the gene ends were 1 base for V and 1 base for J; bases not matched to a gene: 2. The CDR3 is made up of 17 amino acids. The CDR3 spells CAWSAGQGASYNSPLHF. The CDR3 DNA follows: TGTGCCTGGAGTGCGGGACAGGGGGCTTCCTATAATTCACCCCTCCACTTT.

This sequence joins TRBV6-5 and TRBJ1-6; D possibly corresponds to TRBD1 (5 bases). This CDR3 comprises 15 residues. Germline lookup yields CDR1 MNHEY and CDR2 SVGAGI. V was trimmed by 6 bases and J by 1 base, leaving 10 bases between them. The CDR3 region is CASSPGGSYNSPLHF. The CDR3, as DNA: TGTGCCAGCAGCCCCGGGGGGTCCTATAATTCACCCCTCCACTTT.